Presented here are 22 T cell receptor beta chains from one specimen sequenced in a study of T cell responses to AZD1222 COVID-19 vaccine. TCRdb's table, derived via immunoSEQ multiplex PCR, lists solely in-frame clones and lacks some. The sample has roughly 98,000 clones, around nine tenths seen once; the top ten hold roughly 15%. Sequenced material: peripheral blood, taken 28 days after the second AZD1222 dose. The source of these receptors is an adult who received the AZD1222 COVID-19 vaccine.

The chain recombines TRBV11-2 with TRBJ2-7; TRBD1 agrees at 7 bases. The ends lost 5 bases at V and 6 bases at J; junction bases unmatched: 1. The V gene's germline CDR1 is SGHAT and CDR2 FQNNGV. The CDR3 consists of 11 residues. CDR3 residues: CASSPGGEQYF. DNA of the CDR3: TGTGCCAGCAGCCCAGGGGGCGAGCAGTACTTC. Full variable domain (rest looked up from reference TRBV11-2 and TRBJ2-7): EAGVAQSPRYKIIEKRQSVAFWCNPISGHATLYWYQQILGQGPKLLIQFQNNGVVDDSQLPKDRFSAERLKGVDSTLKIQPAKLEDSAVYLCASSPGGEQYFGPGTRLTVT.

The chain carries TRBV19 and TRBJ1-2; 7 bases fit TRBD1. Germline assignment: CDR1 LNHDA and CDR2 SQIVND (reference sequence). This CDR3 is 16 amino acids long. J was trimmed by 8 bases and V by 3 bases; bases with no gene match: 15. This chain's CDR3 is CASSILPPTGKFGYTF. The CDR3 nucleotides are TGTGCCAGTAGTATCCTTCCCCCGACAGGGAAGTTCGGCTACACCTTC.

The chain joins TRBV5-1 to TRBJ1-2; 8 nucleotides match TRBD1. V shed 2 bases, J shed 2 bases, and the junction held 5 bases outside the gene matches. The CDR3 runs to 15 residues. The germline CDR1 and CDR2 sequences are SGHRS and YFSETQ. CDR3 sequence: CASSFTRTGNYGYTF. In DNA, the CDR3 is TGCGCCAGCAGCTTCACGAGGACAGGGAACTATGGCTACACCTTC.

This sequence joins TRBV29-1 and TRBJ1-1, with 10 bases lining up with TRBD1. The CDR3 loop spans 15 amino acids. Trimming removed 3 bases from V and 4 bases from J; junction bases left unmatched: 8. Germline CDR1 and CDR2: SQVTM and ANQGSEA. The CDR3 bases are TGCAGCGTTGAGGGCCCTGACAGGGGGCTCACTGAAGCTTTCTTT. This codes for CSVEGPDRGLTEAFF.

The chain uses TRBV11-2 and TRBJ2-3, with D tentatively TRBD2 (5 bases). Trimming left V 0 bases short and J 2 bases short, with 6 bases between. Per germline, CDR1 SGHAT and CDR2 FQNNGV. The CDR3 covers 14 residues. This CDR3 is CASSLDRDTDTQYF. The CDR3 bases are TGTGCCAGCAGCTTAGATCGGGACACAGATACGCAGTATTTT.

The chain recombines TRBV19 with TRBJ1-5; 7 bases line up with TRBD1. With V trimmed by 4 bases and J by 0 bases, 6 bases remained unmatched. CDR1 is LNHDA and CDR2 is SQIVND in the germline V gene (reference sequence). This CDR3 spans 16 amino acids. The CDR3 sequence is CASSTRTGYSNQPQHF. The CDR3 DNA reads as TGTGCCAGTAGTACCAGGACAGGTTATAGCAATCAGCCCCAGCATTTT. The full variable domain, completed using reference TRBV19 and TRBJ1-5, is DGGITQSPKYLFRKEGQNVTLSCEQNLNHDAMYWYRQDPGQGLRLIYYSQIVNDFQKGDIAEGYSVSREKKESFPLTVTSAQKNPTAFYLCASSTRTGYSNQPQHFGDGTRLSIL.

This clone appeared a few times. The CDR3 spells CASSPRAAGLFNEQFF. The CDR3 DNA reads TGTGCCAGCAGCCCCAGAGCAGCGGGATTGTTCAATGAGCAGTTCTTC. The chain uses TRBV3-1 (or the pseudogene TRBV3-2) and TRBJ2-1, with 7 bases lining up with TRBD2. The CDR3 has 16 amino acids. V gave up 4 bases and J gave up 6 bases; unmatched junction bases: 12. Germline CDR1 is LGHDT and CDR2 is YNNKEL (reference sequence).

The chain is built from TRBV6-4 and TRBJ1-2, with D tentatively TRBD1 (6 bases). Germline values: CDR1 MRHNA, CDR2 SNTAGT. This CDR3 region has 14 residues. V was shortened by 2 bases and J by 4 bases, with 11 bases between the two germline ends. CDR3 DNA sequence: TGTGCCAGCAGTGACGGAGAGACAGGCTATGGCTACACCTTC. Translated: CASSDGETGYGYTF.

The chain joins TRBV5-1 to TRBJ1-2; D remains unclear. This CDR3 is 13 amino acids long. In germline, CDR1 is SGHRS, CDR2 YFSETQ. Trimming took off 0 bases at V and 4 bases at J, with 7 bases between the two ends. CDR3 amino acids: CASSLDSSYGYTF. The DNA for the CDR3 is TGCGCCAGCAGCTTGGATTCCAGCTATGGCTACACCTTC.

The CDR3 nucleotides read TGTGCCAGCAGTCCCGGGGACAGGGGGCCGATTGAGCAGTACTTC. This sequence encodes CASSPGDRGPIEQYF. The V gene is TRBV28, the J gene TRBJ2-7; 12 nucleotides match TRBD1. Germline lookup yields CDR1 MDHEN and CDR2 SYDVKM. Trimming cost V 5 bases and J 7 bases; bases outside gene matches: 9. The CDR3 is 15 residues long.

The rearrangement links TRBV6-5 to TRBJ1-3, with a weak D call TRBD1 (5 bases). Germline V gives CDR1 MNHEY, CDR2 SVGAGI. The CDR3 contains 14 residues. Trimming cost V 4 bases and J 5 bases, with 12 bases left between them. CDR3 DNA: TGTGCCAGCAGTTCCCCAGGGAGCCGAAACACCATATATTTT. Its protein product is CASSSPGSRNTIYF.

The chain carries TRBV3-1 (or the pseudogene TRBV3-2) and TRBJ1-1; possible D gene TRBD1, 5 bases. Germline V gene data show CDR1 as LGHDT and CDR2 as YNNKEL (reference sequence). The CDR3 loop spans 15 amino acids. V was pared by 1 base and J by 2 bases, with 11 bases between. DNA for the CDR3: TGTGCCAGCAGCCAAGGGTGGGGGGGAAACACTGAAGCTTTCTTT. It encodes CASSQGWGGNTEAFF.

CDR3 in amino acids: CASSAGQDNEQFF. DNA for the CDR3: TGTGCCAGCAGTGCGGGACAGGATAATGAGCAGTTCTTC. The rearrangement links TRBV2 to TRBJ2-1; 8 positions match TRBD1. The CDR3 totals 13 residues. Trimming at V came to 4 bases and at J to 7 bases, leaving 3 bases not matched to a gene. Germline CDR1 is SNHLY and CDR2 is FYNNEI.

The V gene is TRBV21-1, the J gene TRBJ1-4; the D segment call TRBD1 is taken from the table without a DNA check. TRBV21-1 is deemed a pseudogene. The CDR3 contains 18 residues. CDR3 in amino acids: CASSGVRDRVYPGEKLFF. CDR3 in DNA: TGTGCCAGCAGCGGAGTCCGGGACAGGGTCTATCCTGGCGAAAAACTGTTTTTT.

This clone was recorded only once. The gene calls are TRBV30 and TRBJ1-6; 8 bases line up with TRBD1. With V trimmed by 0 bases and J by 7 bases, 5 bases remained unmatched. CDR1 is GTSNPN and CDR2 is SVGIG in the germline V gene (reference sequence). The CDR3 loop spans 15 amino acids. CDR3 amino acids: CAWSVGGQGNSPLHF. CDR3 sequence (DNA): TGTGCCTGGAGTGTAGGAGGACAGGGAAATTCACCCCTCCACTTT. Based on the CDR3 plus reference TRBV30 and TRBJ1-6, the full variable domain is SQTIHQWPATLVQPVGSPLSLECTVEGTSNPNLYWYRQAAGRGLQLLFYSVGIGQISSEVPQNLSASRPQDRQFILSSKKLLLSDSGFYLCAWSVGGQGNSPLHFGNGTRLTVT.

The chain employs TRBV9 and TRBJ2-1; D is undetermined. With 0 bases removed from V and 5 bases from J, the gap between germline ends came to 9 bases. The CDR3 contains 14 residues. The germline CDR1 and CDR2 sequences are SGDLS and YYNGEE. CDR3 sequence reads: CASSVVSTHNEQFF. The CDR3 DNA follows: TGTGCCAGCAGCGTAGTCAGCACCCACAATGAGCAGTTCTTC. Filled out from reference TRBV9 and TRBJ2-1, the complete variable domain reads DSGVTQTPKHLITATGQRVTLRCSPRSGDLSVYWYQQSLDQGLQFLIQYYNGEERAKGNILERFSAQQFPDLHSELNLSSLELGDSALYFCASSVVSTHNEQFFGPGTRLTVL.

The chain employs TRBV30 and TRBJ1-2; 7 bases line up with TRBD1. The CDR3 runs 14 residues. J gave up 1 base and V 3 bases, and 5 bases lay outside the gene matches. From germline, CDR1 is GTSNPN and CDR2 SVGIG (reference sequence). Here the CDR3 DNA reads TGTGCCTGGAGCCGGGACAGTCTTAACTATGGCTACACCTTC. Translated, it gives CAWSRDSLNYGYTF.

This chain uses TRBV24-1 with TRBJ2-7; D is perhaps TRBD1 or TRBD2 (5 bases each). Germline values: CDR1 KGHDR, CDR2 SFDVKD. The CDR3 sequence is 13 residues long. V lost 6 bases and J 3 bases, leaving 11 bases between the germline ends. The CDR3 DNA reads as TGTGCCACCAGTCCCGCAGGGAGCTACGAGCAGTACTTC. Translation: CATSPAGSYEQYF.

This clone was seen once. This CDR3 is CASSQEGNQGYGYTF. DNA for the CDR3: TGTGCCAGCAGCCAAGAGGGAAATCAGGGCTATGGCTACACCTTC. The chain couples TRBV4-2 to TRBJ1-2, with a possible D match to TRBD1 (5 bases). Germline CDR1 is LGHNA and CDR2 is YNFKEQ. V was clipped by 0 bases and J by 4 bases, with 12 bases between them. This CDR3 region has 15 residues.

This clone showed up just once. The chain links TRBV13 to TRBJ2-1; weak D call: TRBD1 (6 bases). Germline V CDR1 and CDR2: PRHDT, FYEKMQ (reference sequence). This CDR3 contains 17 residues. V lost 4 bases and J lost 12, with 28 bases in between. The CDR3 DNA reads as TGTGCCAGCAGCTCCACAGGGCCTCGGAGCGGAAAAGGTTGGCAGTTCTTC. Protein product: CASSSTGPRSGKGWQFF.

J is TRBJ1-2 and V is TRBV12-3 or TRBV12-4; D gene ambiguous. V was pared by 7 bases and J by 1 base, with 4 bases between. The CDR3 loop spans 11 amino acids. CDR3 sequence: CASTNNYGYTF. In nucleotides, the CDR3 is TGTGCCAGCACTAATAACTATGGCTACACCTTC.

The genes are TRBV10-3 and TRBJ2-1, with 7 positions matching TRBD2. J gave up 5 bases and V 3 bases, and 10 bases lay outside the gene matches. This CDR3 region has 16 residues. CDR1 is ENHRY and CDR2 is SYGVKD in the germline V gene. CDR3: CAISEDGRAGNNEQFF. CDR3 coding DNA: TGTGCCATCAGTGAAGATGGGAGGGCCGGAAACAATGAGCAGTTCTTC.